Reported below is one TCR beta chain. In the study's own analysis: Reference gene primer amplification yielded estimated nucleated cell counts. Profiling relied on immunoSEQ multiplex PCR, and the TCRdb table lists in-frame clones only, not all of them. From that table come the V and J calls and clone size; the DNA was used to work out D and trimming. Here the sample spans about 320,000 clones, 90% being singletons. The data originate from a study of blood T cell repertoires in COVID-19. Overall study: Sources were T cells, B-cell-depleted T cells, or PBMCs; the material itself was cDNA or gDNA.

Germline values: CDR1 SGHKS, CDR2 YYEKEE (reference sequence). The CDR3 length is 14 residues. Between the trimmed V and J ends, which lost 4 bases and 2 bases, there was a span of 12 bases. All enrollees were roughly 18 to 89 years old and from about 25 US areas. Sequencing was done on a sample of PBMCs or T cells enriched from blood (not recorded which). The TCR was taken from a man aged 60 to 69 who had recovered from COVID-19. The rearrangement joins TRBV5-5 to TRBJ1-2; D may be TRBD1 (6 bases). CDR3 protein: CASSLDRVNYGYTF. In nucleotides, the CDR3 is TGTGCCAGCAGCCTGGACAGAGTAAACTATGGCTACACCTTC.